The sample holds a few counts of the clone carrying this TCR beta chain. This entry belongs to a study of blood T cell repertoires in COVID-19. CDR1 is MDHEN, CDR2 SYDVKM, per germline. This CDR3 has 13 residues. V was pared by 3 bases and J by 6 bases, with 1 base of the junction left unmatched. TCRdb's copy holds only in-frame clones and misses some; the assay was immunoSEQ multiplex PCR. The profile covers about 330,000 clones, with around 90% appearing a single time and about 5% taken by the ten largest. The J gene is TRBJ1-1, the V gene TRBV28; 10 positions agree with TRBD1. The sequencing sample was made of PBMCs or T cells enriched from blood (not recorded which). This TCR was recovered from a man aged 30 to 39 who had recovered from COVID-19. The CDR3 coding sequence is TGTGCCAGCAGTTTCGGACAGGGGGCTGAAGCTTTCTTT. This gives the protein CASSFGQGAEAFF.